This record looks at one T cell receptor beta chain sequence and its context. The same CDR3 is also encoded by other DNA sequences in this sample. The sample belongs to a study of T cells after posttransplantation cyclophosphamide. Assay: immunoSEQ multiplex PCR; the TCRdb copy retains only in-frame clones and omits some. The table has about 10,000 clones, roughly 98% seen once. The V and J ends lost 4 bases and 5 bases respectively, with 6 bases between them. The CDR3 spans 13 residues. The germline CDR1 and CDR2 sequences are SEHNR and FQNEAQ (reference sequence). Cells defined as naive were viable CD3+CD4+ or CD3+CD8+ and CCR7+CD45RA+CD45RO-CD95-CD27+CD28+.

The TCR originated in a woman aged 60 to 75 in good health, CMV-negative, and a related stem cell transplant donor. What was sequenced was naive CD4+ T cells sorted from PBMCs. V is TRBV7-9 and J is TRBJ1-6; D remains ambiguous. The CDR3 DNA reads as TGTGCCAGCAGCTCAACAGATAATTCACCCCTCCACTTT. This sequence encodes CASSSTDNSPLHF.